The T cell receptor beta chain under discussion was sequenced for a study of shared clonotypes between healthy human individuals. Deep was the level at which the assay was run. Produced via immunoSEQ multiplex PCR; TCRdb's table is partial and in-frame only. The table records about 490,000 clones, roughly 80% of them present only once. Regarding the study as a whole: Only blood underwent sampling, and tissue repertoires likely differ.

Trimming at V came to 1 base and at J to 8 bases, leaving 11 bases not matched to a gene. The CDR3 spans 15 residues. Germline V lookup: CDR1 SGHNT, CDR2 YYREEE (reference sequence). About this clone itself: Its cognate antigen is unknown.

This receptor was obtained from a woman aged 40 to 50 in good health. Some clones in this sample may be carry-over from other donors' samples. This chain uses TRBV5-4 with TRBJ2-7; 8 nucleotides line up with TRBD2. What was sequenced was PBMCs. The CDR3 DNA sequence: TGTGCCAGCAGCTTGCGTGCGGGAGGCCCGTACCAGCAGTACTTC. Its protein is CASSLRAGGPYQQYF. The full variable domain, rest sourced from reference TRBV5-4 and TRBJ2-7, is ETGVTQSPTHLIKTRGQQVTLRCSSQSGHNTVSWYQQALGQGPQFIFQYYREEENGRGNFPPRFSGLQFPNYSSELNVNALELDDSALYLCASSLRAGGPYQQYFGPGTRLTVT.